This passage covers 22 T cell receptor beta chains from one sample sequenced in a study of T cell repertoires in chronic hepatitis B. Assay used: immunoSEQ multiplex PCR; TCRdb lists only in-frame clones, some missing. The listing contains some 90 clones. Sequenced material: HBV core (core169) epitope-specific CD8+ T cells from PBMCs. Receptors were obtained from a human donor with chronic hepatitis B virus infection.

The rearrangement uses TRBV11-2 and TRBJ2-7; D call uncertain. The CDR3 loop spans 13 amino acids. The germline V gene has CDR1 SGHAT and CDR2 FQNNGV. Trimming left V 0 bases short and J 3 bases short, with 6 bases between. The CDR3 coding sequence is TGTGCCAGCAGCTTAGAATTGGGCTACGAGCAGTACTTC. This translates into CASSLELGYEQYF.

The genes are TRBV6-1 and TRBJ2-2; 7 bases are a match to TRBD1. Per germline, CDR1 MNHNS and CDR2 SASEGT. This CDR3 is 18 amino acids long. V shed 0 bases, J shed 1 base, and the junction held 8 bases outside the gene matches. The CDR3 here is CASSEAHSTGRNTGELFF. DNA of the CDR3: TGTGCCAGCAGTGAAGCGCACTCGACAGGGCGGAACACCGGGGAGCTGTTTTTT.

The CDR3 DNA reads as TGTGCCAGCAGTTCACAGGGAAACAATGAGCAGTTCTTC. The encoded protein is CASSSQGNNEQFF. This chain joins TRBV6-5 and TRBJ2-1; TRBD1 is a possible D gene (6 bases). Germline CDR1 is MNHEY and CDR2 is SVGAGI. The CDR3 runs 13 residues. V was shortened by 4 bases and J by 5 bases, with 9 bases between the two germline ends.

This clone appeared a few times. This sequence joins TRBV27 and TRBJ2-1, with a possible D match to TRBD2 (6 bases). Germline CDR1 MNHEY, CDR2 SMNVEV (reference sequence). This CDR3 spans 15 amino acids. Trimming removed 5 bases at V and 4 bases at J, with 15 bases between. CDR3 sequence reads: CASSPHRGVYNEQFF. The CDR3 bases are TGTGCCAGCAGTCCCCACCGCGGGGTGTACAATGAGCAGTTCTTC.

The CDR3, as DNA: TGTGCCAGCAGGCCAGGACTAGCGGGAGTGCTGACAGATACGCAGTATTTT. Residues: CASRPGLAGVLTDTQYF. This sequence joins TRBV27 and TRBJ2-3, with 13 bases lining up with TRBD2. There are 17 residues in the CDR3. V shed 6 bases, J shed 3 bases, and the junction held 9 bases outside the gene matches. The V gene's germline CDR1 is MNHEY and CDR2 SMNVEV (reference sequence).

The J gene is TRBJ1-2, the V gene TRBV4-3; D remains ambiguous. This CDR3 spans 15 amino acids. The V end lost 0 bases, the J end lost 7 bases, and 15 bases lay between the germline ends. The germline V gene has CDR1 LGHNA and CDR2 YSLEER. In DNA, the CDR3 is TGCGCCAGCAGCCAAGAATTCTCTAGTTCCCGTGGCTACACCTTC. Translation gives CASSQEFSSSRGYTF.

The chain recombines TRBV9 with TRBJ2-6; D is undetermined. V shed 0 bases and J shed 4 bases, with 8 bases lying between them. This CDR3 is 15 amino acids long. Germline values: CDR1 SGDLS, CDR2 YYNGEE. The CDR3 coding sequence is TGTGCCAGCAGCGTAGACTCCGGGGGGGCCAACGTCCTGACTTTC. This encodes CASSVDSGGANVLTF.

This clone occurred a few times. The rearrangement uses TRBV15 and TRBJ2-5; D is undetermined. The CDR3 totals 13 residues. V dropped 2 bases and J dropped 4 bases, with 8 bases sitting between them. The germline gives CDR1 LNHNV, CDR2 YYDKDF (reference sequence). CDR3 coding DNA: TGTGCCACCAGCAGATTTGGCGGAGAGACCCAGTACTTC. It encodes CATSRFGGETQYF.

The chain carries TRBV14 and TRBJ1-5, with TRBD1 matching over 10 bases. The CDR3 length is 20 residues. The ends lost 0 bases at V and 4 bases at J; junction bases unmatched: 15. CDR1 and CDR2 from the germline V gene are SGHDN and FVKESK. CDR3 sequence reads: CASSQDWDMTGGDGNQPQHF. Here the CDR3 DNA reads TGTGCCAGCAGCCAAGACTGGGATATGACAGGGGGCGACGGGAATCAGCCCCAGCATTTT.

The rearrangement links TRBV5-6 to TRBJ2-5; possible D gene TRBD1, 5 bases. Trimming took 0 bases from V and 6 from J, leaving 12 bases between them. Per the germline V gene, CDR1 is SGHDT and CDR2 is YYEEEE. The CDR3 extends over 14 amino acids. CDR3 bases: TGTGCCAGCAGCTTGGCAGCAGGGAAGAAGACCCAGTACTTC. Its protein product is CASSLAAGKKTQYF.

This chain joins TRBV14 and TRBJ1-1; D possibly corresponds to TRBD1 (5 bases). V shed 8 bases and J shed 0 bases, with 16 bases lying between them. CDR3 length equals 15 residues. Germline V gene sequence: CDR1 SGHDN, CDR2 FVKESK. The CDR3 DNA reads as TGTGCCAGCGGAGAGGAGGGGATTGTGAACACTGAAGCTTTCTTT. Amino acids: CASGEEGIVNTEAFF.

The chain uses TRBV4-3 and TRBJ2-2; D gene uncertain. Trimming pared 7 bases from V and 1 base from J, leaving 10 bases between. Per germline, CDR1 LGHNA and CDR2 YSLEER. The CDR3 has 14 residues. CDR3 DNA sequence: TGCGCCAGCAATGTGGGCCTGAACACCGGGGAGCTGTTTTTT. Its protein is CASNVGLNTGELFF.

This chain connects TRBV7-8 to TRBJ2-5; maybe TRBD1 (6 bases). In germline, CDR1 is SGHVS, CDR2 FQNEAQ. CDR3 length equals 15 residues. V dropped 6 bases and J dropped 2 bases, with 16 bases sitting between them. DNA of the CDR3: TGTGCCAGCAGAACCACAGGGTCCCGACAAGAGACCCAGTACTTC. Protein: CASRTTGSRQETQYF.

This chain uses TRBV9 with TRBJ1-6; D is ambiguous. Trimming stripped 7 bases from V and 7 bases from J, with 9 bases between. The CDR3 has 12 residues. Germline lookup yields CDR1 SGDLS and CDR2 YYNGEE. CDR3 region: CASGDSNSPLHF. CDR3 sequence (DNA): TGTGCCAGCGGGGATTCCAATTCACCCCTCCACTTT.

The CDR3 nucleotides read TGCGCCAGCAGCCAAGAAGTGAGTGCGGGAGTAGATGAGCAGTACTTC. Protein: CASSQEVSAGVDEQYF. The rearrangement joins TRBV4-3 to TRBJ2-7; 7 bases are a match to TRBD2. V shed 0 bases and J 7 bases; nucleotides not matched to a gene: 12. Per germline, CDR1 LGHNA and CDR2 YSLEER. The CDR3 runs 16 residues.

The chain links TRBV11-2 to TRBJ2-6; no reliable D call. This CDR3 contains 17 residues. Trimming cost V 5 bases and J 5 bases, with 19 bases left between them. The V gene's germline CDR1 is SGHAT and CDR2 FQNNGV. The CDR3 region is CASSAHGTQSRANVLTF. The CDR3 DNA reads TGTGCCAGCAGCGCCCACGGAACACAAAGTCGGGCCAACGTCCTGACTTTC.

The chain couples TRBV11-2 to TRBJ1-2, with 9 bases fitting TRBD1. The V segment lost 5 bases and the J segment 6 bases; nucleotides outside the gene matches: 10. Germline lookup yields CDR1 SGHAT and CDR2 FQNNGV. The CDR3 contains 15 residues. DNA for the CDR3: TGTGCCAGCAGCGGAGGGACAGGGAAGTTGGATGGCTACACCTTC. It yields the protein CASSGGTGKLDGYTF. Supplemented by reference TRBV11-2 and TRBJ1-2, the full variable domain reads EAGVAQSPRYKIIEKRQSVAFWCNPISGHATLYWYQQILGQGPKLLIQFQNNGVVDDSQLPKDRFSAERLKGVDSTLKIQPAKLEDSAVYLCASSGGTGKLDGYTFGSGTRLTVV.

This clone was seen a handful of times. V gene TRBV15 combines with J gene TRBJ2-2, with D perhaps TRBD1 or TRBD2 (6 bases each). Germline CDR1 reads LNHNV; CDR2 reads YYDKDF (reference sequence). This CDR3 has 15 residues. V lost 5 bases, J lost 3 bases, and 13 bases lay in between. The CDR3 loop reads CATSEGGRHTGELFF. CDR3 coding DNA: TGTGCCACCAGCGAAGGGGGGCGGCACACCGGGGAGCTGTTTTTT.

The chain couples TRBV19 to TRBJ2-7; 7 bases are a match to TRBD1. The V and J ends lost 6 bases and 3 bases, in that order; junction bases with no gene match: 8. The germline CDR1 and CDR2 sequences are LNHDA and SQIVND (reference sequence). The CDR3 totals 14 residues. This CDR3 reads CASSLTGDLYEQYF. The DNA of the CDR3 is TGTGCCAGTAGCCTCACAGGGGACCTCTACGAGCAGTACTTC.

This clone was found a few times. This chain links TRBV5-1 with TRBJ2-1; 9 bases map to TRBD1. The V gene's germline CDR1 is SGHRS and CDR2 YFSETQ. With V trimmed by 4 bases and J by 3 bases, 5 bases remained unmatched. The CDR3 extends over 15 amino acids. The CDR3 spells CASSLRDRVYNEQFF. Written as DNA, the CDR3 is TGCGCCAGCAGCCTCCGGGACAGGGTCTACAATGAGCAGTTCTTC.

The J gene is TRBJ2-1, the V gene TRBV4-1; the match to TRBD2 covers 7 bases. Germline V CDR1 and CDR2: MGHRA, YSYEKL. CDR3 size: 16 residues. V lost 4 bases, J lost 3 bases, and 9 bases stayed unmatched. CDR3 in DNA: TGCGCCAGCAGCCCCAGCCCGGGAGGTGTCTACAATGAGCAGTTCTTC. Amino acids: CASSPSPGGVYNEQFF.

The V call is TRBV9, the J call TRBJ2-5, with 9 bases matching TRBD2. CDR1 and CDR2 from the germline V gene are SGDLS and YYNGEE. The CDR3 contains 16 residues. The V gene end was trimmed by 3 bases and the J gene end by 0 bases; junction bases not matched to a gene: 6. The CDR3 protein is CASSAASGTHQETQYF. The CDR3 DNA reads as TGTGCCAGCAGCGCGGCTAGCGGGACTCACCAAGAGACCCAGTACTTC.